The T cell receptor (beta chain) described here comes from a study of radiation and T cells in renal cell carcinoma. Study-level background: Nephrectomy followed 15 Gy stereotactic body radiation by 4 weeks. The study, taken as a whole, reports: Top tumor clonotypes rose in blood 2 weeks post-radiation, then contracted.

The time point here: baseline pretreatment blood. Treatment reported: 15 Gy SBRT to primary tumor, nephrectomy 4 weeks later. Clear cell pathology was present in this patient's renal cell carcinoma. This CDR3 is built from 15 residues. Germline-derived CDR1 and CDR2 are WNHNN and SYGVQD (reference sequence). The V and J ends lost 2 bases and 2 bases, in that order; junction bases with no gene match: 5. Clones were sequenced by immunoSEQ multiplex PCR, and TCRdb holds only the in-frame ones, with some missing. The table shows more than 140,000 clones, with roughly 83% occurring only once. As to this clone: The target antigen is unknown.

The chain carries TRBV10-1 and TRBJ2-7; TRBD1 agrees at 8 bases. The starting material was blood, obtained from a patient whose treatment included radiotherapy and nephrectomy. This TCR was recovered from a woman in her 50s with renal cell carcinoma. The CDR3 bases are TGCGCCAGCAGTGAGCCGGGACAGGTTCCCTACGAGCAGTACTTC. This codes for CASSEPGQVPYEQYF.